The rows below give T cell receptor beta chains drawn from one sample of a study of T cells in Graves' hyperthyroidism and ophthalmopathy. One entry per CDR3 protein results from TCRdb running MiXCR on the multiplex PCR reads. Of about 480,000 distinct CDR3 sequences listed, around a quarter were seen once; the top ten hold approximately 10%. The sample was blood. The receptors shown here come from a woman in her 30s with Graves' ophthalmopathy. Each CDR3 is given without its conserved first and last residue. D genes are given only for firm matches. Expanded clones are given a class, and other clones once, few, many or no size at all.

V	D	size	J	CDR3
TRBV28	TRBD1	NA	TRBJ2-5	ASSKGAGGPQETQY
TRBV12-3/TRBV12-4	NA	NA	TRBJ1-1	ASSLIANTEAF
TRBV28	NA	many	TRBJ1-5	ASTLWTVVPSNQPQH
TRBV28	NA	NA	TRBJ2-5	ASSRGRDWQIIETQY
TRBV6-2/TRBV6-3	NA	many	TRBJ1-1	ASGSNTEAF
TRBV12-3/TRBV12-4	NA	NA	TRBJ2-7	ASSSYRVREQY
TRBV7-8	NA	few	TRBJ1-5	ASSLEHRDRHQPQH
TRBV28	NA	NA	TRBJ2-7	ASSSPDRGPYEQY
TRBV20-1	NA	NA	TRBJ2-7	SAPRSEDEQY
TRBV12-3/TRBV12-4	TRBD2	NA	TRBJ2-5	ASSFAPAGDETQY
TRBV27	NA	few	TRBJ2-7	ASSPGRITYEQY
TRBV20-1	NA	NA	TRBJ2-5	SAREGRRETQY
TRBV27	TRBD1	many	TRBJ1-5	ATQGAGNQPQH
TRBV19	TRBD1	NA	TRBJ1-5	ASTTTQGVSLGNQPQH
TRBV20-1	NA	once	TRBJ1-6	SARGAGSSYNSPLH
TRBV5-1	TRBD2	many	TRBJ2-2	ASKPASGGNTGELF
TRBV6-5	NA	many	TRBJ2-7	ASSYSQGKSSYEQY
TRBV28	NA	many	TRBJ2-7	ASSTQGGNEQY
TRBV19	NA	many	TRBJ2-7	ASSIRDHSSYEQY
TRBV6-2/TRBV6-3	NA	many	TRBJ1-2	ASSYEGSNYGYT
TRBV10-3	TRBD1	many	TRBJ2-2	AKLLDRSDTGELF
TRBV7-3	TRBD2	many	TRBJ2-2	ASSLAGGANTGELF
TRBV6-5	NA	many	TRBJ1-2	ASSPDNYGYT
TRBV7-9	TRBD2	NA	TRBJ2-7	ASSPGGLSEQY
TRBV7-3	NA	many	TRBJ1-3	ASSRTVGNTIY
TRBV5-6	NA	NA	TRBJ1-5	ASSPWGGNQPQH
TRBV5-5	NA	many	TRBJ1-5	ASSSSGGNNQPQH
TRBV7-2	TRBD1	many	TRBJ1-2	ASSLRDRDGYT
TRBV6-2/TRBV6-3	NA	NA	TRBJ2-7	ASSPKDSIYEQY
TRBV5-1	NA	NA	TRBJ2-7	ASSFGGPSGDQY
TRBV11-1	NA	many	TRBJ1-2	ASSPRPNYGYT
TRBV19	NA	few	TRBJ1-1	ASSNPGRKTEAF
TRBV12-5	NA	few	TRBJ2-7	ASGLADFRPVSGEQY
TRBV24-1	TRBD1	many	TRBJ1-5	ATSDHRQGSNQPQH
TRBV4-3	NA	many	TRBJ2-5	ASSQNGYLQETQY
TRBV12-3/TRBV12-4	NA	NA	TRBJ1-5	ASSSFLASNQPQH
TRBV2	NA	many	TRBJ1-2	ASSTGSGYT
TRBV5-4	NA	few	TRBJ2-7	ASSLAVSGTYEQY
TRBV6-1	NA	many	TRBJ1-1	ASSEPGRNTEAF
TRBV6-5	TRBD1	many	TRBJ1-1	ASSWSLGRGDTEAF
TRBV24-1	TRBD2	few	TRBJ2-4	ATSDERGWIRWDIQY
TRBV20-1	NA	many	TRBJ2-4	SAPGQGSLEAKNIQY
TRBV11-3	NA	NA	TRBJ1-3	ASSLDRTAGNTIY
TRBV2	NA	many	TRBJ1-3	ASSVGRSGNTIY